This T cell receptor beta chain appears in the sequencing data of a study of blood T cells in healthy people across ages. Whole-study context: Per every two T cells, about one barcoded beta molecule was captured by template switching.

Sample-barcoded 5' priming and a J-beta primer mix drove a second PCR of about 7 to 12 cycles. TCRdb reanalysed the 5' RACE reads using MiXCR and keeps one entry per CDR3 protein. The sample records about 830,000 distinct CDR3 sequences, 55% to 75% being singletons. Trimming stripped 6 bases from V and 4 bases from J, with 12 bases between. There are 13 residues in the CDR3. Collection of roughly 9.6 milliliters of peripheral blood was performed for each donor. Per-sample yields of isolated PBMCs were at least 6.5 million. A note on this clonotype: Since a much larger clone is just one base distant, this may be a read error.

The chain carries TRBV12-3 or TRBV12-4 and TRBJ1-2, with D maybe TRBD1 (6 bases). The sequenced sample consisted of blood. The TCR sequence derives from a young man in good health. As DNA, the CDR3 is TGTGCCAGCAGCCCCCGGACAGTCTATGGCTACACCTTC. It codes for CASSPRTVYGYTF.